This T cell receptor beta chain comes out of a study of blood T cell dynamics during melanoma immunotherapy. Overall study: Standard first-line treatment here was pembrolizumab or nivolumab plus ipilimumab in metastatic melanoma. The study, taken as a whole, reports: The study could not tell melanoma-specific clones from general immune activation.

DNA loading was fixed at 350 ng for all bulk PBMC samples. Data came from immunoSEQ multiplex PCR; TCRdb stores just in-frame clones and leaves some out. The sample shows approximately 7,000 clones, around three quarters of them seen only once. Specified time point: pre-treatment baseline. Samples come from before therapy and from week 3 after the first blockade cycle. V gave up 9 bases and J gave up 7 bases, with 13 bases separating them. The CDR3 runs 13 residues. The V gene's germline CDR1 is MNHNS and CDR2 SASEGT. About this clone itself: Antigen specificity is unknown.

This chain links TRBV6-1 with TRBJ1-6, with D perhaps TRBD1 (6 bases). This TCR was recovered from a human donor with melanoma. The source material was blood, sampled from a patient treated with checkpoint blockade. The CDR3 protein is CASTGTRNSPLHF. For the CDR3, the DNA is TGTGCCAGTACCGGGACAAGGAATTCACCCCTCCACTTT.